This T cell receptor (beta chain) appears in the sequencing data of a study of sequential checkpoint blockade in melanoma. Looked up from germline, CDR1 is MNHEY and CDR2 is SMNVEV (reference sequence). CDR3 length equals 16 residues. With 3 bases removed from V and 4 bases from J, the gap between germline ends came to 18 bases. The treatment was: randomized to nivolumab then ipilimumab (arm A) or the reverse (arm B). The table came from immunoSEQ multiplex PCR; TCRdb's copy has only in-frame clones and leaves some out. This sample carries about 19,000 clones, approximately 70% of them seen once, and the ten largest clones take just over 20%. This clone was counted once.

Specimen: CD8+ T cells sorted from blood (inferred from file names), collected from a patient given nivolumab and ipilimumab in sequence. V usage is TRBV27 and J usage is TRBJ1-1; D is possibly TRBD1 (6 bases). This TCR came from a human donor with melanoma. The CDR3 here is CASSFLPTGQGTEAFF. DNA for the CDR3: TGTGCCAGCAGTTTCCTCCCCACAGGGCAAGGCACTGAAGCTTTCTTT.